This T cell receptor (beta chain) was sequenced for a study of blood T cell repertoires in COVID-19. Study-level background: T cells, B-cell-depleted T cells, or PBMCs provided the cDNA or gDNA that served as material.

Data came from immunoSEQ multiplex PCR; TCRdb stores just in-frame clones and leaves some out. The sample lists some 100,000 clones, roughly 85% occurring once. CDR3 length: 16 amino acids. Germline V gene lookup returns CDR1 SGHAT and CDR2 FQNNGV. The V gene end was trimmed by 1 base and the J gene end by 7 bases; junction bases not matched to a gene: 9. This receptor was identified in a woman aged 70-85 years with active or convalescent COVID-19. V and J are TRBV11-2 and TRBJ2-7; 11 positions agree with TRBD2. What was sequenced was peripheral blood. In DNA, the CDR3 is TGTGCCAGCAGCTTAGGCCTGGGGACTAGCGGTCTGGAGCAGTACTTC. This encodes CASSLGLGTSGLEQYF.